This entry features one TCR beta chain sequence. There is no known antigen for this receptor. Nothing much larger sits one base from this clone, and base qualities are not available. The sample comes from a study of blood T cells in healthy people across ages (dated by TCRdb to between 2015 and 2016). Regarding the study in general: Template switching captured roughly one uniquely barcoded TCR beta cDNA molecule per two T cells in model experiments. Donors of different ages were randomly distributed across sequencing lanes to avoid experimental bias. For two donors (one aged 18 to 30 and one aged 80 or older), the study analyzed two additional independent replicas of 1 million unique cDNA reads from the same blood draw. Age-related changes in TCR beta repertoire diversity were measured in the study by deep sequencing normalized with unique cDNA molecular identifiers. The donors were divided into four age groups: young (average approximately 15 years), middle-aged (almost 40), aged (approximately 64) and long-lived (approximately 74).

Library creation used 5' RACE. A second PCR of roughly 6 to 11 cycles was run with a J-beta primer mix and a sample-barcoded 5' primer. Each TCR beta cDNA molecule received a unique molecular identifier from a template-switch 5' adaptor carrying 12 random nucleotides. Each sample yielded at least 3 million CDR3-containing paired-end reads. First-strand cDNA was synthesized from all RNA with the Mint cDNA synthesis kit, primed by a TRBC-specific oligonucleotide. Following uracil-DNA glycosylase treatment, all cDNA underwent a first 18-cycle PCR with the universal primers M1SS and BC2_uni_R. Under the source paper's analysis protocol: For normalization, 1 million high-quality reads were randomly selected from each sample, with every read carrying a distinct molecular identifier. Instead of being binned into consensus sequences, reads with shared molecular identifiers were discarded. MiTCR, set to a Q25 quality threshold and the strictest error-elimination algorithm, was used for CDR3 identification, clonotype clustering and error correction. A nonparametric unseen species model using Euler transformation provided a lower-bound estimate of total TCR beta diversity. TCRdb reworked the public reads: Q25 trimming with fastp, MiXCR clone assembly, productive beta chains retained. Rows matching on CDR3 protein sequence are summarized as one entry with the most common DNA and genes. These V and J calls are TCRdb output, not the study's own analysis. In all, the sample holds fewer than 2 million distinct CDR3 sequences, and roughly two fifths of those were seen once. The ten largest clonotypes hold about 23% of the sample.

The CDR3, cysteine through phenylalanine, is 12 amino acids long. Only the CDR3 part of the read is kept: 36 bases, read in frame from the first base. V and J are truncated by 6 bases and 9 bases respectively, leaving an intervening sequence of 12 bases. Systemically healthy Caucasian individuals from Russia, around 38 in total and aged about 6 to 100 years, were included as donors. Each donor gave about 9.8 milliliters of peripheral blood, drawn into EDTA-treated Vacutainer tubes. Ficoll-Paque density-gradient centrifugation was used to isolate PBMCs, with at least 7 million per sample. Total RNA, at least 6 micrograms per sample, was extracted from PBMCs with Trizol reagent. Naive CD45RAhigh/CD27high T cell percentages were measured by flow cytometry on a PBMC aliquot from every donor. What the study reported, not specific to this receptor: Estimates of total diversity based on one million sequenced T cells were regarded as lower bounds and as underestimates. Since profiling was done on bulk unsorted PBMCs, naive and antigen-experienced compartments could not be conclusively compared. Donor CMV infection status was unknown, potentially confounding age-related changes in expanded clonotypes. A strong correlation was found between observed TCR beta diversity and the percentage of naive T cells measured by flow cytometry. As age increased, observed TCR beta diversity per million T cells dropped in a roughly linear way, and a significant reduction was already evident by age 40. Compared with the aged group, the long-lived group had more naive CD4+ T cells, fewer expanded clones and increased TCR diversity, a pattern suggesting age selection.

The source material was blood. Here the chain combines TRBV12-3 or TRBV12-4 and TRBJ1-5; TRBD1 is perhaps the D gene, given 5 matching bases. This TCR came from a human donor in good health. CDR3 protein: CASSQRDGPQHF. Read as DNA, the sequence is TGTGCCAGCAGCCAGCGGGACGGGCCCCAGCATTTT.